The 10 T cell receptor beta chains in this list originate from one sample, sequenced in a study of T cells after yellow fever vaccination. TCRdb passed the 5' RACE reads through MiXCR, listing each CDR3 protein once. The table lists 110,000 to 150,000 distinct CDR3 sequences, more than 6.5% of them singletons. The material sequenced was CD4+ T cells sorted from PBMCs, taken 10 days after the yellow fever booster vaccination. The receptors were sampled from a man aged 30-40 years who received the YFV17D yellow fever vaccine.

The sample holds many counts of this clonotype. V usage is TRBV12-3 or TRBV12-4 and J usage is TRBJ2-2, with a weak D call TRBD2 (6 bases). V was clipped by 7 bases and J by 7 bases, with 22 bases between them. The CDR3 runs to 16 residues. This CDR3 is CASTFTGVGRSGELFF. The CDR3 region has the DNA TGTGCCAGCACTTTTACCGGGGTAGGGAGGAGCGGGGAGCTGTTTTTT.

This clonotype was recorded at least ten times. The genes are TRBV18 and TRBJ2-1; TRBD2 agrees at 10 bases. The germline V gene encodes CDR1 KGHSH and CDR2 LQKENI. J gave up 7 bases and V 4 bases, and 10 bases lay outside the gene matches. The CDR3 contains 16 residues. CDR3 bases: TGTGCCAGCTCACGGCCTAGCGGGAGTCGGGGAAATGAGCAGTTCTTC. The encoded protein is CASSRPSGSRGNEQFF.

At least ten counts were recorded for this clonotype. The V call is TRBV6-1, the J call TRBJ2-1; 7 positions agree with TRBD1. This CDR3 contains 13 residues. V trimming: 8 bases; J trimming: 7 bases; junction bases outside the gene matches: 8. Germline assignment: CDR1 MNHNS and CDR2 SASEGT. In DNA, the CDR3 is TGTGCCAGCCGGCGGGCAGGGGGAAATGAGCAGTTCTTC. Its translation: CASRRAGGNEQFF.

Ten or more counts support this clonotype. V gene TRBV5-5 combines with J gene TRBJ1-4, with 7 bases lining up with TRBD1. The germline CDR1 and CDR2 sequences are SGHKS and YYEKEE (reference sequence). V lost 3 bases and J lost 2; bases outside the gene matches: 1. The CDR3 length is 14 residues. CDR3 DNA: TGTGCCAGCAGCTCGACAGGGACTAATGAAAAACTGTTTTTT. It encodes CASSSTGTNEKLFF. Full variable domain (rest looked up from reference TRBV5-5 and TRBJ1-4): DAGVTQSPTHLIKTRGQQVTLRCSPISGHKSVSWYQQVLGQGPQFIFQYYEKEERGRGNFPDRFSARQFPNYSSELNVNALLLGDSALYLCASSSTGTNEKLFFGSGTQLSVL.

With respect to this clonotype: This sequence may be a read error, since a much larger clone differs from it by one base. The V and J genes are TRBV6-2 or TRBV6-3 and TRBJ1-1; a weak D match, TRBD1 (6 bases). The CDR3 is made up of 15 amino acids. Trimming stripped 5 bases from V and 4 bases from J, with 17 bases between. The V gene's germline CDR1 is MNHEY and CDR2 SVGEGT. DNA for the CDR3: TGTGCCAGCAGTGCACCAAGGGGGAAGGGCACTGAAGCTTTCTTT. The encoded protein is CASSAPRGKGTEAFF.

This clonotype was counted at least ten times. The rearrangement uses TRBV4-3 and TRBJ2-5; 8 nucleotides align to TRBD1. With V trimmed by 0 bases and J by 4 bases, 7 bases remained unmatched. The germline V gene has CDR1 LGHNA and CDR2 YSLEER. The CDR3 runs to 16 residues. The CDR3 region is CASSQDWLRGRETQYF. The CDR3 coding sequence is TGCGCCAGCAGCCAAGATTGGCTCAGGGGGCGAGAGACCCAGTACTTC.

The rearrangement joins TRBV6-9 to TRBJ2-5, with TRBD1 as a possible D gene (5 bases). V shed 4 bases and J shed 0 bases, with 12 bases lying between them. This CDR3 is built from 15 residues. Per germline, CDR1 MNHGY and CDR2 SVAAGI. The CDR3 protein is CASSLTVTHQETQYF. The CDR3 bases are TGTGCCAGCAGTTTGACAGTTACACACCAAGAGACCCAGTACTTC.

This clonotype was counted ten times or more. This chain joins TRBV6-2 or TRBV6-3 and TRBJ2-2; D unresolved. The CDR3 has 13 residues. Germline V lookup: CDR1 MNHEY, CDR2 SVGEGT. V dropped 7 bases and J dropped 4 bases, with 10 bases sitting between them. The CDR3 loop is CASNWAGTGELFF. Written as DNA, the CDR3 is TGTGCCAGCAATTGGGCTGGCACCGGGGAGCTGTTTTTT.

This clonotype was picked up many times. The rearrangement links TRBV12-3 or TRBV12-4 to TRBJ1-3, with D uncertain. Trimming took off 3 bases at V and 0 bases at J, with 9 bases between the two ends. The CDR3 loop spans 15 amino acids. The CDR3 spells CASSFGRISGNTIYF. The CDR3 DNA sequence: TGTGCCAGCAGTTTCGGACGGATCTCTGGAAACACCATATATTTT.

Many counts were recorded for this clonotype. The chain is built from TRBV7-2 and TRBJ2-7; 10 nucleotides align to TRBD1. The ends lost 2 bases at V and 3 bases at J; junction bases unmatched: 4. The CDR3 runs to 15 residues. Germline CDR1 and CDR2: SGHTA and FQGNSA. CDR3 sequence reads: CASSLSGQGGYEQYF. In DNA, the CDR3 is TGTGCCAGCAGCTTATCCGGACAGGGGGGCTACGAGCAGTACTTC. Full variable domain (missing parts from reference TRBV7-2 and TRBJ2-7): GAGVSQSPSNKVTEKGKDVELRCDPISGHTALYWYRQSLGQGLEFLIYFQGNSAPDKSGLPSDRFSAERTGGSVSTLTIQRTQQEDSAVYLCASSLSGQGGYEQYFGPGTRLTVT.